Listed below are T cell receptor beta chains from one sample, sequenced in a study of T cells in Graves' hyperthyroidism and ophthalmopathy. MiXCR, run by TCRdb on the multiplex PCR reads, gives a single entry per CDR3 protein. The sample contains roughly 640,000 distinct CDR3 sequences, about a sixth of which appear only once. The sequencing input was blood. The receptors were sampled from a woman aged 35 to 49 with Graves' ophthalmopathy. The CDR3 runs from the conserved cysteine through the conserved F or W. D genes are given only for firm matches. Clone size is stated in some rows and not others, as once, few, many or a class when expanded.

>TRBD2|TRBJ2-3|TRBV5-1|many
CASSVLGLAGGYTDTQYF
TGCGCCAGCAGCGTACTCGGACTAGCGGGAGGCTACACAGATACGCAGTATTTT
>TRBD1|TRBJ2-3|TRBV20-1|few
CSASSRTGLTDTQYF
TGCAGTGCTTCATCGAGGACAGGGCTGACAGATACGCAGTATTTT
>.|TRBJ2-7|TRBV20-1|many
CSARKLEYSEQYF
TGCAGTGCTAGAAAACTAGAGTATAGCGAGCAGTACTTC
>.|TRBJ2-1|TRBV27|many
CASSFIEKSNEQFF
TGTGCCAGCAGTTTTATCGAGAAGAGCAATGAGCAGTTCTTC
>TRBD1|TRBJ2-5|TRBV20-1|.
CSVLQGDWQETQYF
TGCAGTGTCCTACAGGGGGACTGGCAAGAGACCCAGTACTTC
>.|TRBJ2-5|TRBV7-2|few
CASSFGWGETQYF
TGTGCCAGCAGCTTCGGGTGGGGAGAGACCCAGTACTTC
>.|TRBJ1-1|TRBV19|.
CASKIIDVLNTEAFF
TGTGCCAGTAAAATTATAGACGTTTTGAACACTGAAGCTTTCTTT
>.|TRBJ1-1|TRBV2|many
CASRLDTLGDTEAFF
TGTGCCAGCAGGTTAGACACCCTGGGTGACACTGAAGCTTTCTTT
>TRBD2|TRBJ2-2|TRBV20-1|many
CSARREQLAGDTGELFF
TGCAGTGCTAGACGCGAACAACTAGCGGGAGATACCGGGGAGCTGTTTTTT
>.|TRBJ2-3|TRBV6-6|few
CASSYGLASTDTQYF
TGTGCCAGCAGTTACGGCCTGGCGAGCACAGATACGCAGTATTTT
>.|TRBJ2-7|TRBV3-1|many
CASSQVGRTYEQYF
TGTGCCAGCAGCCAAGTCGGCAGAACCTACGAGCAGTACTTC
>.|TRBJ1-1|TRBV29-1|.
CSGEYNRETEAFF
TGCAGCGGAGAATATAATAGGGAAACTGAAGCTTTCTTT
>TRBD2|TRBJ2-1|TRBV6-1|.
CASRPPGLAGGVGVNEQFF
TGTGCCAGCAGACCGCCGGGACTAGCGGGGGGGGTGGGGGTCAATGAGCAGTTCTTC
>.|TRBJ2-1|TRBV7-3|.
CASSSWQLPPDNTRGASYNEQFF
TGTGCCAGCAGCTCGTGGCAACTCCCCCCGGACAACACTAGGGGGGCCTCCTACAATGAGCAGTTCTTC
>.|TRBJ2-1|TRBV28|many
CASSVGSTYNEQFF
TGTGCCAGCAGTGTGGGGTCTACCTACAATGAGCAGTTCTTC
>TRBD1|TRBJ1-2|TRBV12-3/TRBV12-4|once
CASSRGEGYTF
TGTGCCAGCAGCAGGGGGGAGGGCTACACCTTC
>.|TRBJ2-3|TRBV28|many
CASSSLRPRGGTDTQYF
TGTGCCAGCAGTTCCCTCCGTCCCAGGGGGGGCACAGATACGCAGTATTTT
>.|TRBJ2-7|TRBV19|few
CASSTPGKTYEQYF
TGTGCCAGTAGTACCCCCGGGAAAACCTACGAGCAGTACTTC
>.|TRBJ2-5|TRBV20-1|few
CSARDGRAPRETQYF
TGCAGTGCTAGAGATGGGCGGGCGCCTCGTGAGACCCAGTACTTC
>TRBD2|TRBJ2-5|TRBV11-2|many
CASSLAVGWLADFQETQYF
TGTGCCAGCAGCTTAGCGGTCGGTTGGCTAGCGGATTTCCAAGAGACCCAGTACTTC
>TRBD2|TRBJ2-1|TRBV6-1|many
CASSNGREGNEQFF
TGTGCCAGCAGTAACGGCCGGGAGGGCAATGAGCAGTTCTTC
>TRBD2|TRBJ2-1|TRBV6-2/TRBV6-3|many
CASSYLGLAGRNEQFF
TGTGCCAGCAGTTACTTGGGACTAGCGGGCCGCAATGAGCAGTTCTTC
>.|TRBJ1-6|TRBV7-3|.
CASSSGMGSPLHF
TGTGCCAGCAGCTCAGGCATGGGTTCACCCCTCCACTTT
>.|TRBJ2-1|TRBV28|.
CASATPRGGVYNEQFF
TGTGCCAGCGCTACCCCAAGGGGGGGCGTCTACAATGAGCAGTTCTTC
>.|TRBJ1-2|TRBV7-9|.
CASSLIPVGRIANYGYTF
TGTGCCAGCAGCTTAATACCGGTCGGCCGGATAGCTAACTATGGCTACACCTTC
>.|TRBJ1-6|TRBV3-1|many
CASSLQVTHAGTENSPLHF
TGTGCCAGCAGCCTACAAGTGACCCACGCAGGGACGGAGAATTCACCCCTCCACTTT
>.|TRBJ2-2|TRBV20-1|few
CSARGSLGPRTGELFF
TGCAGTGCTAGAGGAAGCTTGGGGCCTCGGACCGGGGAGCTGTTTTTT
>TRBD2|TRBJ2-3|TRBV29-1|few
CSVEMLAGIADTQYF
TGCAGCGTTGAGATGTTAGCGGGAATAGCAGATACGCAGTATTTT
>TRBD1|TRBJ2-7|TRBV10-3|.
CATLGQTYEQYF
TGTGCCACCCTGGGACAGACCTACGAGCAGTACTTC
>.|TRBJ1-1|TRBV29-1|many
CSVALVVGAFF
TGCAGCGTTGCCCTAGTCGTTGGGGCTTTCTTT
>TRBD2|TRBJ2-5|TRBV20-1|few
CSAPSGLARETQYF
TGCAGTGCTCCCTCGGGACTAGCGCGAGAGACCCAGTACTTC
>.|TRBJ2-1|TRBV6-5|few
CASSYGGRRYNEQFF
TGTGCCAGCAGTTACGGGGGCCGGCGCTACAATGAGCAGTTCTTC
>.|TRBJ1-6|TRBV9|.
CASSVEGTGFGNSPLHF
TGTGCCAGCAGCGTAGAGGGCACCGGATTTGGTAATTCACCCCTCCACTTT
>TRBD2|TRBJ2-7|TRBV27|few
CASSYTGTSGYEQYF
TGTGCCAGCAGCTACACCGGGACTAGCGGCTACGAGCAGTACTTC
>.|TRBJ1-2|TRBV28|many
CASSLGDPDIRGGYTF
TGTGCCAGCAGTTTAGGCGACCCCGACATTCGTGGTGGCTACACCTTC
>.|TRBJ2-5|TRBV6-1|many
CASSHFGGGETQYF
TGTGCCAGCAGCCATTTCGGGGGCGGTGAGACCCAGTACTTC
>.|TRBJ2-5|TRBV7-8|many
CASSSTETQETQYF
TGTGCCAGCAGCTCTACAGAAACCCAAGAGACCCAGTACTTC
>.|TRBJ2-1|TRBV20-1|few
CSAPIYNEQFF
TGCAGTGCTCCTATTTACAATGAGCAGTTCTTC
>TRBD2|TRBJ2-7|TRBV6-5|few
CASSYFPGLPLTYEQYF
TGTGCCAGCAGTTACTTTCCGGGACTACCACTCACCTACGAGCAGTACTTC
>.|TRBJ2-7|TRBV3-1|many
CASSQGARHEQYF
TGTGCCAGCAGCCAGGGAGCGCGTCACGAGCAGTACTTC
>.|TRBJ2-5|TRBV6-2/TRBV6-3|many
CASRNPGATQETQYF
TGTGCCAGCAGAAACCCCGGGGCCACTCAAGAGACCCAGTACTTC
>TRBD1|TRBJ1-5|TRBV19|few
CASRPRGQGLNQPQHF
TGTGCCAGTAGACCAAGGGGACAGGGCTTGAATCAGCCCCAGCATTTT
>.|TRBJ2-1|TRBV15|.
CATSEGFGEQFF
TGTGCCACGAGCGAGGGTTTCGGTGAGCAGTTCTTC